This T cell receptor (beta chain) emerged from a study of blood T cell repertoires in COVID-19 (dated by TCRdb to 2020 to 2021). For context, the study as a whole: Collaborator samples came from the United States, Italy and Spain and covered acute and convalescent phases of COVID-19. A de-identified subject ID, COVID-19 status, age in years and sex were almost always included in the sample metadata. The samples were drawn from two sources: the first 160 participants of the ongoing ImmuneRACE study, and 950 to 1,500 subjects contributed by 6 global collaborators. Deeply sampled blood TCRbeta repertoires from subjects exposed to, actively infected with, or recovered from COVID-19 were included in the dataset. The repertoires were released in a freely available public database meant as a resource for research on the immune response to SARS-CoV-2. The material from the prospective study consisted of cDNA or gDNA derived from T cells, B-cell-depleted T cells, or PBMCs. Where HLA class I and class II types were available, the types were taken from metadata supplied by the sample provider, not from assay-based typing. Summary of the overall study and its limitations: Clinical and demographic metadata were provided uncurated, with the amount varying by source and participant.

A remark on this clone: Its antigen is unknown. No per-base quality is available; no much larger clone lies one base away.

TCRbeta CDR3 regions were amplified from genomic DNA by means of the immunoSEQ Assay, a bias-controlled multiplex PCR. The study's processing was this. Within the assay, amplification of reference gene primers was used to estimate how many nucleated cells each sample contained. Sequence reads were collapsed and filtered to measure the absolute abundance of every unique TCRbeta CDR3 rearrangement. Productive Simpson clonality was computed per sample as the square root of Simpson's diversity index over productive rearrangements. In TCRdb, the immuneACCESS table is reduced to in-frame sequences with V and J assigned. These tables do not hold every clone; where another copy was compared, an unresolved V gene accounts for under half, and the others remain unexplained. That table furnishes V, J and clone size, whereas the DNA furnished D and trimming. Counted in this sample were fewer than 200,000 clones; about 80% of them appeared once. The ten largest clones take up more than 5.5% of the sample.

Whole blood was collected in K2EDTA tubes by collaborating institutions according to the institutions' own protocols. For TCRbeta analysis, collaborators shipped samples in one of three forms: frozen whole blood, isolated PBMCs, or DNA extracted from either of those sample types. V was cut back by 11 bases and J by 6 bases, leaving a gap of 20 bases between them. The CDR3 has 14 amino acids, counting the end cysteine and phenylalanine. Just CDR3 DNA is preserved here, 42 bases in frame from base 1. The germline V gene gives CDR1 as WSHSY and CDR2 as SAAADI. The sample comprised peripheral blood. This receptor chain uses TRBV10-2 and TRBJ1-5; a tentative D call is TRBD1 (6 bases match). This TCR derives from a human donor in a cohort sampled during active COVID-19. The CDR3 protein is CASQDRTSFQPQHF. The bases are TGCGCCTCCCAGGACAGAACGAGTTTTCAGCCCCAGCATTTT.